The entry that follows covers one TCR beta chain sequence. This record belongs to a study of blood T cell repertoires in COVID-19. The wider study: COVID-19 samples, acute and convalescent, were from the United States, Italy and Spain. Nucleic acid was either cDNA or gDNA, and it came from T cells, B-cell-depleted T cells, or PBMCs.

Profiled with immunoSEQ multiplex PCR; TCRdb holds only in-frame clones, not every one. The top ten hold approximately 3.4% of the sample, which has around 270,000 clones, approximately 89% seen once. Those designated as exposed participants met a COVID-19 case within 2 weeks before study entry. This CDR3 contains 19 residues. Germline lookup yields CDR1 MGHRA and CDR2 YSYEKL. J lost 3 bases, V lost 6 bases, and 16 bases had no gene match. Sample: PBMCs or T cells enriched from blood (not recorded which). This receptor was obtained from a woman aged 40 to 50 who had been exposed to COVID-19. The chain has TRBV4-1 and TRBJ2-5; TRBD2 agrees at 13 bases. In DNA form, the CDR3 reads TGCGCCAGCAGTCCCTACACCGGGACTAGCGGGGCAAAGAAAGAGACCCAGTACTTC. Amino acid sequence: CASSPYTGTSGAKKETQYF.